This T cell receptor beta chain was captured in a study of blood T cell repertoires in COVID-19. Looking at the study overall: The origin of the acute and convalescent COVID-19 samples was the United States, Italy and Spain. PBMCs, B-cell-depleted T cells, or T cells were the source of the cDNA or gDNA that made up the material.

Germline V gene sequence: CDR1 SNHLY, CDR2 FYNNEI. V shed 1 base and J shed 2 bases, with 8 bases lying between them. The CDR3 length is 14 residues. In the original processing: Amplified reference gene primers provided the basis for estimating nucleated cell counts. The data were produced by immunoSEQ multiplex PCR, yet TCRdb's version contains in-frame clones alone and is incomplete. From that table come the V and J calls and clone size; the DNA was used to work out D and trimming. In the table there are around 320,000 clones, roughly nine tenths of which are singletons. This sequence originates from a man aged 18-30 years with active or convalescent COVID-19. This rearrangement joins TRBV2 to TRBJ1-1; D is possibly TRBD1 (5 bases). The sequenced material came from peripheral blood. The CDR3 bases are TGTGCCAGCAGTGAAGGGGGCGTAAACACTGAAGCTTTCTTT. Translation gives CASSEGGVNTEAFF.